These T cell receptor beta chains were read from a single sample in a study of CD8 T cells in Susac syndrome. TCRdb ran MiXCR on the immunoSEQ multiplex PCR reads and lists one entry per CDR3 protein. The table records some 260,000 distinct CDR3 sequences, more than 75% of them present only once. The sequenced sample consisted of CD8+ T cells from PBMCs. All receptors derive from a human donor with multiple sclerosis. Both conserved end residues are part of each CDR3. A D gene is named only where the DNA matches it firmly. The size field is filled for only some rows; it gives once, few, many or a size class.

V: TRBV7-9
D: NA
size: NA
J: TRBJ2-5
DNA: TGTGCCAGCAGCTTAGGACAGTCACAAGAGACCCAGTACTTC
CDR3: CASSLGQSQETQYF

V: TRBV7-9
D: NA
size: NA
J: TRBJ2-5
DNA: TGTGCCAGCAGCATCGGTCTTTTGGAGACCCAGTACTTC
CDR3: CASSIGLLETQYF

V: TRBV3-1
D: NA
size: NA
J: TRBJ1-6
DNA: TGTGCCAGCAGCCAAGACGCGGGAGAGATCTCACCCCTCCACTTT
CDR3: CASSQDAGEISPLHF

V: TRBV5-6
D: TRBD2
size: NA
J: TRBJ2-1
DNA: TGTGCCAGCAGCATTAGCGGGAGGTCCTACAATGAGCAGTTCTTC
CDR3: CASSISGRSYNEQFF

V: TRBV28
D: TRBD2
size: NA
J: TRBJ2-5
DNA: TGTGCCAGCAGTTTTTGGCGGGAGGGCCGAGAGACCCAGTACTTC
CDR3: CASSFWREGRETQYF

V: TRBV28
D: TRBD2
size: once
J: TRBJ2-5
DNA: TGTGCCAGCAGTTTATTCGGACCGGGACTAGCGGGAGAAGAGACCCAGTACTTC
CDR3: CASSLFGPGLAGEETQYF

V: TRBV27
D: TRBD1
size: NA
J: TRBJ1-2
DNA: TGTGCCTGCAGTGCCCCCCAGGGGGCGGGGGGCTACACCTTC
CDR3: CACSAPQGAGGYTF

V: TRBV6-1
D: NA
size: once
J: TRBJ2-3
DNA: TGTGCCAGCAGTGAAAGGGTGTCGGGGGCCTTTTCAGATACGCAGTATTTT
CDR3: CASSERVSGAFSDTQYF

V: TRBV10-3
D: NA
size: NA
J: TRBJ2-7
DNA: TGTGCCACCCAGGGGGGGGGATCCTACGAGCAGTACTTC
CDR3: CATQGGGSYEQYF

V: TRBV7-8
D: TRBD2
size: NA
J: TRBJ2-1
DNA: TGTGCCAGCGGTAGGGGACTAGCGGCTTACAATGAGCAGTTCTTC
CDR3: CASGRGLAAYNEQFF

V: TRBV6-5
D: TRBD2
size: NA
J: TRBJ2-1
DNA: TGTGCCAGCAGGGATGATAGCGGGAGTTACAATGAGCAGTTCTTC
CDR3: CASRDDSGSYNEQFF

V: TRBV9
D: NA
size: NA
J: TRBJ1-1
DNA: TGTGCCAGCAGCGGTACGAAGCCCACTGAAGCTTTCTTT
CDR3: CASSGTKPTEAFF

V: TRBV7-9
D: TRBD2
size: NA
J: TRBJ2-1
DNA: TGTGCCAGCAGCTCCGAGGCCCAGGCGGGAGGCCCCATCTACAATGAGCAGTTCTTC
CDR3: CASSSEAQAGGPIYNEQFF

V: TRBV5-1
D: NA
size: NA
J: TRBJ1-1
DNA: TGCGCCAGCAGCTGGCCCGGTGGGGGACCCAGAACGAACACTGAAGCTTTCTTT
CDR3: CASSWPGGGPRTNTEAFF

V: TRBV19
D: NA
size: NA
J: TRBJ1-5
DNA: TGTGCCAGTAGTATCTCAGCTAATAGCAATCAGCCCCAGCATTTT
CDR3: CASSISANSNQPQHF

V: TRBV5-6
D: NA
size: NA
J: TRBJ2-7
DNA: TGTGCCAGCGAATTCTCTGTTGGGCCAGGGACCTACGAGCAGTACTTC
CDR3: CASEFSVGPGTYEQYF

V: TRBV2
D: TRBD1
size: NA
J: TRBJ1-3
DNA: TGTGCCAGCAGTCCGACGGGACAGGGGAGAAACACCATATATTTT
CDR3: CASSPTGQGRNTIYF

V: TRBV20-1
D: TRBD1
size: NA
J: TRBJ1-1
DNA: TGCAGTGCCGACGGACCCAGAAACAGGGGAACTGAAGCTTTCTTT
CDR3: CSADGPRNRGTEAFF

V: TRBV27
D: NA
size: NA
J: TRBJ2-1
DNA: TGTGCCAGCAGTCCGTCTAGATACAATGAGCAGTTCTTC
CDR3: CASSPSRYNEQFF

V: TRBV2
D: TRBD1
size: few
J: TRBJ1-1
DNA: TGTGCCAGCAGGATACGACAGGGGAGGTCTGAAGCTTTCTTT
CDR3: CASRIRQGRSEAFF

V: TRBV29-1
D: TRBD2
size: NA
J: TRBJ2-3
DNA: TGCAGCGGTGTGTCAATCCCCCGGGAGGAACTTACGCAGTATTTT
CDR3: CSGVSIPREELTQYF

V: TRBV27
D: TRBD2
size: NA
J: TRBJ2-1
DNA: TGTGCCAGCAGTTCCTGGACTAGCGGGAGTTTGAATGAGCAGTTCTTC
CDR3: CASSSWTSGSLNEQFF

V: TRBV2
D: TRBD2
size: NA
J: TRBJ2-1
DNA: TGTGCCAGCAGTCTGGTAGCGGGGGGCCCACTGGATGAGCAGTTCTTC
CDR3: CASSLVAGGPLDEQFF

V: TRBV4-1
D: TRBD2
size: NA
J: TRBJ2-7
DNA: TGCGCCAGCAGCCGACCCGCGGGACTAGCGGAAATCTACGAGCAGTACTTC
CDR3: CASSRPAGLAEIYEQYF

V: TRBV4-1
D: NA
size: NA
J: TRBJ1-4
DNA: TGCGCCAGCAGCCAGGGAAGTACCGGGACTATAAATGAAAAACTGTTTTTT
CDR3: CASSQGSTGTINEKLFF